The 30 T cell receptor beta chains listed next were all sequenced from one sample in a study of cytomegalovirus exposure and HLA in healthy donors. PCR primers comprised 60 Vbeta and 13 Jbeta primers. TCRdb keeps only in-frame clones here, not all; method: immunoSEQ multiplex PCR. The repertoire holds 150,000 to 200,000 clones, with approximately 80% as singletons. Sequencing input: PBMCs. Receptor source: a woman aged 18-29 years in good health and CMV-seronegative.

The chain combines TRBV28 with TRBJ1-6; no firm D call. This CDR3 region has 11 residues. Germline V CDR1 and CDR2: MDHEN, SYDVKM. The V and J ends lost 6 bases and 14 bases respectively, with 11 bases between them. CDR3 coding DNA: TGTGCCAGCAGCTCGGTGTGCACCCTCCACTTT. Protein: CASSSVCTLHF.

The chain is built from TRBV28 and TRBJ1-5; 7 bases are shared with TRBD1. Per the germline V gene, CDR1 is MDHEN and CDR2 is SYDVKM. Trimming removed 6 bases from V and 9 bases from J; junction bases left unmatched: 11. The CDR3 length is 14 residues. CDR3 sequence reads: CASRGWDRGLPQHF. For the CDR3, the DNA is TGTGCCAGCAGGGGGTGGGACAGAGGTCTGCCCCAGCATTTT.

The chain has TRBV5-1 and TRBJ1-5; D is perhaps TRBD1 (5 bases). Between the trimmed V and J ends, which lost 3 bases and 7 bases, there was a span of 14 bases. The CDR3 is made up of 14 amino acids. Germline CDR1 SGHRS, CDR2 YFSETQ. CDR3 nucleotide sequence: TGCGCCAGCAGCTCGGTGGGGGGAGGACAGCCCCAGCATTTT. This gives the protein CASSSVGGGQPQHF.

The rearrangement uses TRBV27 and TRBJ1-1; D not resolved. The germline V gene encodes CDR1 MNHEY and CDR2 SMNVEV (reference sequence). This CDR3 has 14 amino acids. V lost 6 bases and J lost 6, with 17 bases in between. CDR3 in DNA: TGTGCCAGCAGCCTCGAGTACAGCACTCCTGAAGCTTTCTTT. It codes for CASSLEYSTPEAFF.

The J gene is TRBJ2-5, the V gene TRBV4-1, with TRBD1 matching over 11 bases. J lost 5 bases, V lost 4 bases, and 6 bases had no gene match. The germline CDR1 and CDR2 sequences are MGHRA and YSYEKL. The CDR3 covers 15 residues. This chain's CDR3 is CASSPRTGGRETQYF. CDR3 nucleotide sequence: TGCGCCAGCAGCCCCCGGACAGGGGGCAGGGAGACCCAGTACTTC.

The chain joins TRBV6-5 to TRBJ1-2; maybe TRBD1 (5 bases). The germline CDR1 and CDR2 sequences are MNHEY and SVGAGI. CDR3 size: 13 residues. V gave up 7 bases and J gave up 2 bases, with 11 bases separating them. The CDR3 loop is CASTNGGNYGYTF. In nucleotides, the CDR3 is TGTGCCAGCACCAACGGGGGGAACTATGGCTACACCTTC.

J is TRBJ2-7 and V is TRBV9; D is possibly TRBD2 (5 bases). CDR3 length equals 14 residues. Germline-derived CDR1 and CDR2 are SGDLS and YYNGEE. Trimming cost V 0 bases and J 3 bases, with 10 bases left between them. CDR3 loop: CASSVGGGGYEQYF. As DNA, the CDR3 is TGTGCCAGCAGCGTAGGAGGAGGCGGCTACGAGCAGTACTTC.

This chain uses TRBV11-2 with TRBJ1-2; TRBD1 might be the D (5 bases). V was cut by 5 bases and J by 5 bases, with 12 bases left in between. This CDR3 spans 13 amino acids. Germline V gives CDR1 SGHAT, CDR2 FQNNGV. The CDR3 region is CASSLGGGYGYTF. Written as DNA, the CDR3 is TGTGCCAGCAGCCTGGGGGGGGGTTATGGCTACACCTTC.

V usage is TRBV19 and J usage is TRBJ2-5; D remains unclear. The CDR3 contains 12 residues. Trimming cost V 5 bases and J 5 bases, with 9 bases left between them. Germline values: CDR1 LNHDA, CDR2 SQIVND (reference sequence). The CDR3 region is CASSDPGETQYF. In nucleotides, the CDR3 is TGTGCCAGTAGTGACCCCGGGGAGACCCAGTACTTC.

As concerns this clone: A junction boundary mismatches the germline segment, possibly from a read error. The chain uses TRBV7-9 and TRBJ2-1, with no clear D. Germline CDR1 is SEHNR and CDR2 is FQNEAQ (reference sequence). This CDR3 is built from 15 residues. CDR3 nucleotide sequence: TGTTCCAGCAGCTTAGATGGCGGTCCCTACAATGAGCAGTTCTTC. The encoded protein is CSSSLDGGPYNEQFF.

V is TRBV9 and J is TRBJ1-6; D gene ambiguous. V lost 4 bases and J 6 bases, leaving 5 bases between the germline ends. CDR3 size: 12 residues. From germline, CDR1 is SGDLS and CDR2 YYNGEE. CDR3 residues: CASSSINSPLHF. The CDR3 region has the DNA TGTGCCAGCAGCTCAATTAATTCACCCCTCCACTTT.

This clone appeared once. The chain couples TRBV19 to TRBJ2-5; 7 nucleotides match TRBD1. J gave up 1 base and V 6 bases, and 8 bases lay outside the gene matches. Germline V gene sequence: CDR1 LNHDA, CDR2 SQIVND (reference sequence). CDR3 size: 15 residues. The CDR3 loop reads CASRAGTVSQETQYF. In nucleotides, the CDR3 is TGTGCCAGTAGGGCAGGGACAGTAAGCCAAGAGACCCAGTACTTC.

The CDR3 DNA reads TGTGCCAGCAGTTACTCGGGGGGAGAAGCTTTCTTT. This codes for CASSYSGGEAFF. The chain recombines TRBV6-5 with TRBJ1-1, with D perhaps matching TRBD1 (5 bases). This CDR3 region has 12 residues. With 0 bases removed from V and 8 bases from J, the gap between germline ends came to 7 bases. Germline assignment: CDR1 MNHEY and CDR2 SVGAGI.

The chain joins TRBV16 to TRBJ1-1; D may be TRBD1 (6 bases). CDR3 length equals 15 residues. The ends were cut back, 3 bases at V and 4 bases at J, with 15 bases in the middle. Germline V gives CDR1 KGHSY, CDR2 FQNENV. The CDR3 here is CASSQTPPGVTEAFF. Written as DNA, the CDR3 is TGTGCCAGCAGCCAGACTCCCCCAGGGGTCACTGAAGCTTTCTTT.

In DNA, the CDR3 is TGTGCCAGCAGCTTAAGAACCCGGGATCTATCTGGGGCCAACGTCCTGACTTTC. Translating it yields CASSLRTRDLSGANVLTF. The genes are TRBV7-2 and TRBJ2-6; tentatively, D is TRBD2 (5 bases). Trimming cost V 2 bases and J 1 base, with 15 bases left between them. The CDR3 is made up of 18 amino acids. Germline V lookup: CDR1 SGHTA, CDR2 FQGNSA.

This rearrangement joins TRBV29-1 to TRBJ1-1; D ambiguous. Per germline, CDR1 SQVTM and CDR2 ANQGSEA. Trimming left V 5 bases short and J 2 bases short, with 12 bases between. The CDR3 contains 13 residues. The CDR3 coding sequence is TGCAGCGTTACCGGGCGGGGAAACACTGAAGCTTTCTTT. This gives the protein CSVTGRGNTEAFF.

The V and J genes are TRBV4-1 and TRBJ2-4, with 10 positions matching TRBD2. After removal of 3 bases from V and 8 bases from J, the junction contained 1 base not matched to a gene. This CDR3 spans 13 amino acids. Germline-derived CDR1 and CDR2 are MGHRA and YSYEKL. Here the CDR3 reads CASSHLAGDIQYF. CDR3 DNA: TGCGCCAGCAGCCACCTAGCGGGGGACATTCAGTACTTC.

Concerning this clone itself: Germline is not matched at one junction end, which may reflect a read error. Other DNA variants within this sample encode the same CDR3. V is TRBV5-1 and J is TRBJ2-1; 8 bases line up with TRBD1. Germline V CDR1 and CDR2: SGHRS, YFSETQ. The CDR3 is 17 amino acids. The CDR3 region is CASSLAVTGEPYNEQFF. CDR3 nucleotides: TGCGCCAGCAGCTTGGCCGTGACAGGGGAACCCTACAACGAGCAGTTCTTC.

This clone came up once. The V call is TRBV14, the J call TRBJ1-3, with unresolved D. Germline V CDR1 and CDR2: SGHDN, FVKESK. V lost 1 base, J lost 4 bases, and 17 bases lay in between. The CDR3 loop spans 17 amino acids. For the CDR3, the DNA is TGTGCCAGCAGCCAAGCTTGGGGAGGCCCCGCGGGAAACACCATATATTTT. Its translation is CASSQAWGGPAGNTIYF.

This chain joins TRBV7-2 and TRBJ2-7; 7 positions match TRBD2. Germline V gene sequence: CDR1 SGHTA, CDR2 FQGNSA. The CDR3 has 16 residues. V lost 5 bases, J lost 1 base, and 11 bases stayed unmatched. CDR3 region: CASSPTGQRESYEQYF. The CDR3 region has the DNA TGTGCCAGCAGCCCGACGGGGCAGCGGGAATCCTACGAGCAGTACTTC.

The chain has TRBV7-2 and TRBJ1-2, with TRBD1 identical over 7 bases. The CDR3 totals 15 residues. Germline V CDR1 and CDR2: SGHTA, FQGNSA. V lost 7 bases to trimming and J lost 8 bases; unmatched junction nucleotides: 16. CDR3 sequence: CASNPGGGGARGYTF. Here the CDR3 DNA reads TGTGCCAGCAACCCAGGGGGTGGGGGCGCGAGAGGCTACACCTTC. Drawing the rest from reference TRBV7-2 and TRBJ1-2, the complete variable domain is GAGVSQSPSNKVTEKGKDVELRCDPISGHTALYWYRQSLGQGLEFLIYFQGNSAPDKSGLPSDRFSAERTGGSVSTLTIQRTQQEDSAVYLCASNPGGGGARGYTFGSGTRLTVV.

The rearrangement joins TRBV5-1 to TRBJ2-3; 7 nucleotides line up with TRBD1. The CDR3 spans 16 residues. Germline V gives CDR1 SGHRS, CDR2 YFSETQ. The V and J ends lost 4 bases and 1 base, in that order; junction bases with no gene match: 9. The DNA of the CDR3 is TGCGCCAGCAGCCAACCCACAGGGGTAGGCACAGATACGCAGTATTTT. It specifies CASSQPTGVGTDTQYF.

The rearrangement uses TRBV5-8 and TRBJ2-7, with TRBD2 matching 7 bases. Germline trimming cut 1 base from V and 13 bases from J; bases unmatched to any gene: 5. From germline, CDR1 is SGHTS and CDR2 YDEGEE. CDR3 length: 11 residues. For the CDR3, the DNA is TGTGCCAGCAGCTTGACTCGGGGGGTTTACTTC. Translated: CASSLTRGVYF.

The rearrangement uses TRBV14 and TRBJ1-1; perhaps TRBD1 as D (5 bases). Germline V gene sequence: CDR1 SGHDN, CDR2 FVKESK. The CDR3 loop spans 20 amino acids. V gave up 0 bases and J gave up 1 base, with 24 bases separating them. CDR3 region: CASSQDSNLGLIGGNTEAFF. The CDR3, as DNA: TGTGCCAGCAGCCAAGATAGCAACCTTGGGTTGATCGGGGGGAACACTGAAGCTTTCTTT.

V and J are TRBV29-1 and TRBJ1-1, with D perhaps TRBD1 (6 bases). There are 16 residues in the CDR3. V was clipped by 3 bases and J by 5 bases, with 22 bases between them. The V gene's germline CDR1 is SQVTM and CDR2 ANQGSEA. CDR3 sequence: CSVEPGVGALGTEAFF. In DNA form, the CDR3 reads TGCAGCGTTGAGCCCGGGGTGGGGGCGTTAGGAACTGAAGCTTTCTTT.

This clone occurred once. The rearrangement uses TRBV19 and TRBJ1-5; D ambiguous. This CDR3 spans 14 amino acids. Trimming shortened V by 0 bases and J by 4 bases, and 7 bases separated the two germline ends. Germline CDR1 reads LNHDA; CDR2 reads SQIVND (reference sequence). CDR3 amino acids: CASSIEQPNQPQHF. For the CDR3, the DNA is TGTGCCAGTAGTATAGAACAGCCGAATCAGCCCCAGCATTTT.

The chain is built from TRBV6-5 and TRBJ1-5; no firm D call. CDR3 length equals 13 residues. With 4 bases removed from V and 3 bases from J, the gap between germline ends came to 7 bases. Germline V gives CDR1 MNHEY, CDR2 SVGAGI. The CDR3 sequence: CASSSLNNQPQHF. DNA of the CDR3: TGTGCCAGCAGTTCACTTAACAATCAGCCCCAGCATTTT.

About this clone: The sample carries other DNA sequences with the same CDR3. The chain carries TRBV18 and TRBJ2-7, with unresolved D. Looked up from germline, CDR1 is KGHSH and CDR2 is LQKENI. Trimming took 2 bases from V and 3 from J, leaving 8 bases between them. The CDR3 has 13 residues. The DNA for the CDR3 is TGTGCCAGCTCACCATATCTCGGCTACGAGCAGTACTTC. Translated, it gives CASSPYLGYEQYF.

The chain carries TRBV4-3 and TRBJ2-1, with D hard to call. This CDR3 has 18 amino acids. V lost 0 bases and J 3 bases, leaving 18 bases between the germline ends. CDR1 is LGHNA and CDR2 is YSLEER in the germline V gene. The CDR3 region is CASSQDPYPNSNYNEQFF. The CDR3 coding sequence is TGCGCCAGCAGCCAAGATCCATACCCGAATTCTAACTACAATGAGCAGTTCTTC.

The rearrangement links TRBV9 to TRBJ2-3; D unresolved. Deletions cut 0 bases from V and 0 bases from J, with 8 bases between. Germline V gene data show CDR1 as SGDLS and CDR2 as YYNGEE. This CDR3 is built from 15 residues. The DNA of the CDR3 is TGTGCCAGCAGCGTAGACAGCCGTAGCACAGATACGCAGTATTTT. Translating gives CASSVDSRSTDTQYF.